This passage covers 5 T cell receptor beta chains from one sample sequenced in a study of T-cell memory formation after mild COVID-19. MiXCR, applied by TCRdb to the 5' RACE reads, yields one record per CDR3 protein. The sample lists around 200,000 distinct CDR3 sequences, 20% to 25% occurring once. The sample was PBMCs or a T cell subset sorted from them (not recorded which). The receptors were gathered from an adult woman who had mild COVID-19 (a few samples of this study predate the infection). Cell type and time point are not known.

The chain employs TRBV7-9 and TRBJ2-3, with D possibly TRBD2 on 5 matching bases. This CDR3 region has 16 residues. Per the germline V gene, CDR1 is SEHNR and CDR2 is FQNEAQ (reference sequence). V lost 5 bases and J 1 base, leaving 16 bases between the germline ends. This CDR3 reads CASSTFLAAGTDTQYF. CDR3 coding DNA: TGTGCCAGCAGCACCTTCCTAGCAGCAGGCACAGATACGCAGTATTTT.

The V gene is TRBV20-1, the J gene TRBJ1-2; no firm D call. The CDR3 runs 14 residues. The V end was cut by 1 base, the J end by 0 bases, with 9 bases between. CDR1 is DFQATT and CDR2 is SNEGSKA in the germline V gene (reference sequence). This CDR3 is CSARGVPANYGYTF. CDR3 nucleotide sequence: TGCAGTGCTAGAGGGGTACCCGCTAACTATGGCTACACCTTC.

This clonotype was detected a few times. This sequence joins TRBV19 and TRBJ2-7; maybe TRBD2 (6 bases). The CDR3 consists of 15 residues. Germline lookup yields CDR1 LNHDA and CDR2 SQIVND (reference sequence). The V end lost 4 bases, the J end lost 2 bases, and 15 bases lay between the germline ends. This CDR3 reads CASSTSGVAPYEQYF. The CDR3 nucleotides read TGTGCCAGTAGTACCTCGGGGGTAGCCCCCTACGAGCAGTACTTC.

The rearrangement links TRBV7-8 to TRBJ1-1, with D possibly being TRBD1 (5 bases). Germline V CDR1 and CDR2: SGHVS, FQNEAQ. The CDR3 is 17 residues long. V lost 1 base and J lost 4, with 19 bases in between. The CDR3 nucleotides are TGTGCCAGCAGCTTAGGTGGTTTGACAGAGGAGGTCACTGAAGCTTTCTTT. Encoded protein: CASSLGGLTEEVTEAFF.

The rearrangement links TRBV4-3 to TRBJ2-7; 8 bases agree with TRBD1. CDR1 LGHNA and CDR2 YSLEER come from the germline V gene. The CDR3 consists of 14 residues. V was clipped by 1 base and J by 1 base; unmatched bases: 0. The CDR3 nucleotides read TGCGCCAGCAGCCAAGGGGACAGGTCCTACGAGCAGTACTTC. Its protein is CASSQGDRSYEQYF.